This T cell receptor beta chain was retrieved from a study of T cell clones after liver transplantation. CDR1 MNHNS and CDR2 SASEGT come from the germline V gene. The CDR3 is 12 residues long. Trimming removed 6 bases from V and 0 bases from J, with 4 bases in between. Profiling relied on immunoSEQ multiplex PCR, and the TCRdb table lists in-frame clones only, not all of them. Here the sample spans 55,000 to 75,000 clones, about 71% being singletons. This clone appeared a few times. The sample was CD4+ T cells from blood, taken at the approximately 15-month timepoint. The rearrangement uses TRBV6-1 and TRBJ2-3; D uncertain. The clonotype comes from a human patient who received a liver transplant. Some T cells may be transferred from the graft donor. As DNA, the CDR3 is TGTGCCAGCAGGGGCAGCACAGATACGCAGTATTTT. It codes for CASRGSTDTQYF.